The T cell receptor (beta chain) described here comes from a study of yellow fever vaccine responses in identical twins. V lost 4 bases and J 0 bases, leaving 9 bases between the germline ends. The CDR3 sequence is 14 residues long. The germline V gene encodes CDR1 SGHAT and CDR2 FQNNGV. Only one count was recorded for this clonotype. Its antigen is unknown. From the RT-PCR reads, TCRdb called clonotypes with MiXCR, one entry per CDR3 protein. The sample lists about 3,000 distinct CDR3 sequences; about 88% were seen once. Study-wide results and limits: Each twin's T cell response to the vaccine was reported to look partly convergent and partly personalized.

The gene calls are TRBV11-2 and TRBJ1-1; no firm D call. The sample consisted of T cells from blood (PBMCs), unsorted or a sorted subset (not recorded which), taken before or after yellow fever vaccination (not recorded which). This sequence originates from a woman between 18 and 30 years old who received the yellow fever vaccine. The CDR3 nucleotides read TGTGCCAGCAGCTCGGGATCTATGAACACTGAAGCTTTCTTT. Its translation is CASSSGSMNTEAFF.